These 5 T cell receptor beta chains originate from one sample sequenced in a study of cytomegalovirus exposure and HLA in healthy donors. Use of 60 Vbeta and 13 Jbeta primers characterized the PCR. Profiling relied on immunoSEQ multiplex PCR, and the TCRdb table lists in-frame clones only, not all of them. This sample has about 190,000 clones, with roughly 84% found just once. Sequencing was carried out using PBMCs. Receptor source: a boy aged 5-17 years in good health and CMV-seronegative.

This sequence joins TRBV7-2 and TRBJ2-3; perhaps TRBD2 as D (6 bases). Trimming removed 7 bases at V and 0 bases at J, with 14 bases between. This CDR3 region has 15 residues. The V gene's germline CDR1 is SGHTA and CDR2 FQGNSA. The CDR3 sequence: CASTPAGLSTDTQYF. CDR3 nucleotide sequence: TGTGCCAGCACTCCAGCGGGCCTTAGCACAGATACGCAGTATTTT.

The chain couples TRBV30 to TRBJ2-6; no definite D call. Germline V gene lookup returns CDR1 GTSNPN and CDR2 SVGIG (reference sequence). The CDR3 sequence is 16 residues long. Deletions cut 0 bases from V and 0 bases from J, with 9 bases between. CDR3: CAWSVSPVSGANVLTF. In DNA, the CDR3 is TGTGCCTGGAGTGTATCCCCCGTCTCTGGGGCCAACGTCCTGACTTTC.

The chain recombines TRBV10-3 with TRBJ1-4; TRBD1 matches 10 bases. The CDR3 covers 15 residues. The germline gives CDR1 ENHRY, CDR2 SYGVKD. V was clipped by 2 bases and J by 7 bases; unmatched bases: 4. CDR3 coding DNA: TGTGCCATCAGTGAGGGGACAGGGGAGGTTGAAAAACTGTTTTTT. It yields the protein CAISEGTGEVEKLFF.

The chain is built from TRBV30 and TRBJ1-2; D might be TRBD1 (5 bases). This CDR3 is 15 amino acids long. Deletions cut 0 bases from V and 4 bases from J, with 15 bases between. The V gene's germline CDR1 is GTSNPN and CDR2 SVGIG (reference sequence). The CDR3 coding sequence is TGTGCCTGGAGTGTCAGACAGTCGAGCGCCTATGGCTACACCTTC. Amino acid sequence: CAWSVRQSSAYGYTF.

This clone is a singleton in its sample. The chain is built from TRBV10-3 and TRBJ2-1, with D perhaps matching TRBD1 (6 bases). Per the germline V gene, CDR1 is ENHRY and CDR2 is SYGVKD. Between the trimmed V and J ends, which lost 4 bases and 4 bases, there was a span of 11 bases. The CDR3 consists of 14 residues. The CDR3: CAISGQVGYNEQFF. The CDR3 DNA is TGTGCCATCAGTGGACAGGTGGGTTACAATGAGCAGTTCTTC.